Following are 20 T cell receptor beta chains from one sample sequenced in a study of cytomegalovirus exposure and HLA in healthy donors. Sequencing used immunoSEQ multiplex PCR; TCRdb keeps in-frame clones, though not all of them. The table lists some 170,000 clones, 84% of them singletons, with around 9.6% in the top ten. Sequencing was carried out using PBMCs. Source of these receptors: a man between 25 and 39 years old in good health and CMV-seropositive.

The chain joins TRBV11-3 to TRBJ2-5; a weak D match, TRBD1 (6 bases). Trimming left V 3 bases short and J 5 bases short, with 22 bases between. This CDR3 comprises 17 residues. CDR1 and CDR2 from the germline V gene are SGHNT and YENEEA. The CDR3 is CASSLGAALGAGETQYF. Written as DNA, the CDR3 is TGTGCCAGCAGCTTGGGGGCCGCGCTGGGGGCGGGTGAGACCCAGTACTTC.

The gene calls are TRBV27 and TRBJ2-7, with D unclear. Per the germline V gene, CDR1 is MNHEY and CDR2 is SMNVEV (reference sequence). V was shortened by 3 bases and J by 0 bases, with 6 bases between the two germline ends. The length of the CDR3 is 13 residues. CDR3 in amino acids: CASSFGGSYEQYF. The CDR3 coding sequence is TGTGCCAGCAGTTTTGGCGGCTCCTACGAGCAGTACTTC.

The chain has TRBV28 and TRBJ1-2; tentatively, D is TRBD1 (6 bases). The CDR3 has 15 amino acids. V was shortened by 5 bases and J by 2 bases, with 15 bases between the two germline ends. Germline assignment: CDR1 MDHEN and CDR2 SYDVKM. CDR3 sequence: CASSPAGQQNYGYTF. In DNA, the CDR3 is TGTGCCAGCAGTCCGGCAGGACAGCAGAACTATGGCTACACCTTC.

The chain carries TRBV7-9 and TRBJ2-3; 7 bases fit TRBD2. The V segment lost 2 bases and the J segment 3 bases; nucleotides outside the gene matches: 5. This CDR3 spans 15 amino acids. Germline values: CDR1 SEHNR, CDR2 FQNEAQ (reference sequence). CDR3 DNA: TGTGCCAGCAGCTTAATGCGGGGGTGGACAGATACGCAGTATTTT. Its protein is CASSLMRGWTDTQYF.

The chain joins TRBV19 to TRBJ2-2; 7 nucleotides align to TRBD1. The CDR3 contains 16 residues. The V and J ends lost 5 bases and 7 bases, in that order; junction bases with no gene match: 13. Germline values: CDR1 LNHDA, CDR2 SQIVND (reference sequence). CDR3 DNA: TGTGCCAGTAGTCCTCGGACAGGTCTAGTGTTCGGGGAGCTGTTTTTT. Translating gives CASSPRTGLVFGELFF.

The chain joins TRBV5-4 to TRBJ1-2, with 7 bases aligning to TRBD1. Per germline, CDR1 SGHNT and CDR2 YYREEE (reference sequence). V shed 3 bases, J shed 0 bases, and the junction held 5 bases outside the gene matches. This CDR3 is 15 amino acids long. The CDR3 is CASSSGDRANYGYTF. Here the CDR3 DNA reads TGTGCCAGCAGCTCAGGGGACAGAGCTAACTATGGCTACACCTTC.

The V gene is TRBV11-3, the J gene TRBJ2-1, with 7 nucleotides matching TRBD2. Per germline, CDR1 SGHNT and CDR2 YENEEA. The CDR3 runs 15 residues. V gave up 4 bases and J gave up 7 bases; unmatched junction bases: 10. The CDR3 DNA reads as TGTGCCAGCAGCTCCGGGAGGCCCGCTCCTAATGAGCAGTTCTTC. This encodes CASSSGRPAPNEQFF.

CDR3 sequence (DNA): TGTGCCAGCAGTTACGCTCCGAGCACCACTGAAGCTTTCTTT. This sequence encodes CASSYAPSTTEAFF. The chain carries TRBV6-5 and TRBJ1-1; D is uncertain. V lost 2 bases, J lost 4 bases, and 11 bases lay in between. The CDR3 consists of 14 residues. CDR1 and CDR2 from the germline V gene are MNHEY and SVGAGI.

This clone was seen just once. The chain employs TRBV10-3 and TRBJ2-5, with 7 bases lining up with TRBD2. Trimming removed 6 bases from V and 4 bases from J; junction bases left unmatched: 14. The CDR3 length is 16 residues. Germline-derived CDR1 and CDR2 are ENHRY and SYGVKD. CDR3: CAISGPRGVAGETQYF. The CDR3 nucleotides are TGTGCCATCAGCGGGCCTCGTGGGGTAGCGGGAGAGACCCAGTACTTC.

The CDR3 DNA is TGCAGCGTTGTCGGGGATCCTGGGGCCAACGTCCTGACTTTC. Amino acid sequence: CSVVGDPGANVLTF. This chain uses TRBV29-1 with TRBJ2-6; D is perhaps TRBD2 (5 bases). The CDR3 is 14 amino acids. V was cut by 4 bases and J by 2 bases, with 9 bases left in between. Germline V CDR1 and CDR2: SQVTM, ANQGSEA.

This rearrangement joins TRBV30 to TRBJ1-3, with 7 bases fitting TRBD1. The length of the CDR3 is 13 residues. J was trimmed by 0 bases and V by 5 bases; bases with no gene match: 1. CDR1 and CDR2 (germline): GTSNPN, SVGIG (reference sequence). CDR3 bases: TGTGCCTGGGGACAGGACTCTGGAAACACCATATATTTT. It codes for CAWGQDSGNTIYF. Full variable domain (missing parts from reference TRBV30 and TRBJ1-3): SQTIHQWPATLVQPVGSPLSLECTVEGTSNPNLYWYRQAAGRGLQLLFYSVGIGQISSEVPQNLSASRPQDRQFILSSKKLLLSDSGFYLCAWGQDSGNTIYFGEGSWLTVV.

The genes are TRBV13 and TRBJ2-7; 13 nucleotides match TRBD2. Trimming removed 4 bases from V and 0 bases from J; junction bases left unmatched: 3. Germline CDR1 is PRHDT and CDR2 is FYEKMQ (reference sequence). The CDR3 is 16 amino acids. CDR3 nucleotide sequence: TGTGCCAGCAGCTCCGGACTAGCGGGAGACTCCTACGAGCAGTACTTC. Its protein is CASSSGLAGDSYEQYF.

The rearrangement uses TRBV5-1 and TRBJ1-2; a possible D gene is TRBD1 (5 bases). The CDR3 has 15 amino acids. With 0 bases removed from V and 0 bases from J, the gap between germline ends came to 9 bases. Germline lookup yields CDR1 SGHRS and CDR2 YFSETQ. In DNA, the CDR3 is TGCGCCAGCAGCTTGGGCGGGACTCCTAACTATGGCTACACCTTC. Translation gives CASSLGGTPNYGYTF.

The rearrangement uses TRBV28 and TRBJ1-1; D is ambiguous. Germline V gene lookup returns CDR1 MDHEN and CDR2 SYDVKM. The V gene lost 7 bases and the J gene lost 4 bases, with 10 bases spanning the gap. The CDR3 is 12 amino acids. The CDR3 sequence: CASTPGGTEAFF. The CDR3 DNA follows: TGTGCCAGCACCCCAGGTGGCACTGAAGCTTTCTTT.

The chain joins TRBV5-5 to TRBJ1-1, with a possible D match to TRBD1 (6 bases). V was pared by 4 bases and J by 7 bases, with 14 bases between. Germline CDR1 and CDR2: SGHKS and YYEKEE (reference sequence). The CDR3 has 13 amino acids. CDR3 region: CASSPGTSREAFF. CDR3 nucleotide sequence: TGTGCCAGCAGCCCGGGGACAAGCCGTGAAGCTTTCTTT. The variable domain in full, completed from reference TRBV5-5 and TRBJ1-1, reads DAGVTQSPTHLIKTRGQQVTLRCSPISGHKSVSWYQQVLGQGPQFIFQYYEKEERGRGNFPDRFSARQFPNYSSELNVNALLLGDSALYLCASSPGTSREAFFGQGTRLTVV.

The chain is built from TRBV13 and TRBJ1-3; no reliable D call. CDR1 is PRHDT and CDR2 is FYEKMQ in the germline V gene (reference sequence). The CDR3 contains 15 residues. Trimming shortened V by 0 bases and J by 0 bases, and 6 bases separated the two germline ends. The CDR3 loop is CASSLGYLSGNTIYF. CDR3 bases: TGTGCCAGCAGCTTAGGGTATCTCTCTGGAAACACCATATATTTT.

The CDR3 here is CASSRRREFAFTGANVLTF. CDR3 coding DNA: TGTGCCAGCAGTCGCAGGCGGGAGTTTGCGTTCACTGGGGCCAACGTCCTGACTTTC. The rearrangement uses TRBV28 and TRBJ2-6; 7 positions match TRBD2. V gave up 5 bases and J gave up 2 bases; unmatched junction bases: 15. CDR1 and CDR2 from the germline V gene are MDHEN and SYDVKM. The CDR3 sequence is 19 residues long.

The gene calls are TRBV11-3 and TRBJ2-7, with 9 nucleotides matching TRBD1. Germline CDR1 and CDR2: SGHNT and YENEEA. Trimming took 4 bases from V and 6 from J; bases not matched to a gene: 4. The CDR3 runs 13 residues. The CDR3 DNA reads as TGTGCCAGCAGCTCCGAACAGGGGGCCGAGCAGTACTTC. Translating it yields CASSSEQGAEQYF. The variable domain in full, with the rest retrieved from reference TRBV11-3 and TRBJ2-7, is EAGVVQSPRYKIIEKKQPVAFWCNPISGHNTLYWYLQNLGQGPELLIRYENEEAVDDSQLPKDRFSAERLKGVDSTLKIQPAELGDSAVYLCASSSEQGAEQYFGPGTRLTVT.

V is TRBV2 and J is TRBJ2-7, with 9 bases lining up with TRBD2. The ends lost 2 bases at V and 4 bases at J; junction bases unmatched: 3. CDR1 and CDR2 from the germline V gene are SNHLY and FYNNEI. The CDR3 runs to 14 residues. CDR3 coding DNA: TGTGCCAGCAGTGAAATTAGCGGGAGTTACGAGCAGTACTTC. Its protein is CASSEISGSYEQYF.

The chain has TRBV1 and TRBJ2-1; the table's D call TRBD2 went unverified against the DNA. TRBV1 is reported as a pseudogene. This CDR3 is built from 18 residues. The CDR3 is CTSSPRDSHIRLVNEQFF. The CDR3 nucleotides are TGCACCAGCAGCCCGCGGGACTCCCACATCAGACTTGTGAATGAGCAGTTCTTC.